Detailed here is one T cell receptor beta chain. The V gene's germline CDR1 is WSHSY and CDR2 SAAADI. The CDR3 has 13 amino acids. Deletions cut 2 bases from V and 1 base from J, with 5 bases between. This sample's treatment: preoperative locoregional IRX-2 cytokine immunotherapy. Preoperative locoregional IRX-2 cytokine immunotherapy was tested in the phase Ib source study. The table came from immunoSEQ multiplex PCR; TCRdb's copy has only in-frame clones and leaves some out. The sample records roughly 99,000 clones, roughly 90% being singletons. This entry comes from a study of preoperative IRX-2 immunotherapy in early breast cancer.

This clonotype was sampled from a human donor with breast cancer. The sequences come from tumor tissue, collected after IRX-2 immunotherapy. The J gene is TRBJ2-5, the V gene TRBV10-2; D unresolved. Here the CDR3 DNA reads TGCGCCAGCAGTGAGGCGGCCCAAGAGACCCAGTACTTC. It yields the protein CASSEAAQETQYF.